The 23 T cell receptor beta chains listed next were all sequenced from one sample in a study of cytomegalovirus exposure and HLA in healthy donors. PCR employed 60 Vbeta and 13 Jbeta primers. Clones were sequenced by immunoSEQ multiplex PCR, and TCRdb holds only the in-frame ones, with some missing. The sample consists of 200,000 to 250,000 clones, approximately 82% of them appearing once. Sequenced input: PBMCs. All receptors derive from a man aged 18-30 years in good health and CMV-seronegative.

This rearrangement joins TRBV5-4 to TRBJ1-2, with D perhaps matching TRBD1 (5 bases). V gave up 3 bases and J gave up 3 bases, with 9 bases separating them. Germline CDR1 SGHNT, CDR2 YYREEE (reference sequence). There are 13 residues in the CDR3. In DNA, the CDR3 is TGTGCCAGCAGCTACGGGGGAGACTATGGCTACACCTTC. Its translation is CASSYGGDYGYTF. The complete variable domain, with remaining parts taken from reference TRBV5-4 and TRBJ1-2, reads ETGVTQSPTHLIKTRGQQVTLRCSSQSGHNTVSWYQQALGQGPQFIFQYYREEENGRGNFPPRFSGLQFPNYSSELNVNALELDDSALYLCASSYGGDYGYTFGSGTRLTVV.

The chain uses TRBV6-1 and TRBJ2-7; D may be TRBD2 (5 bases). The CDR3 is 12 amino acids. The germline V and J ends were trimmed by 8 bases and 3 bases, with 11 bases remaining between them. The germline CDR1 and CDR2 sequences are MNHNS and SASEGT. The CDR3 protein is CASLADFYEQYF. The CDR3 DNA reads as TGTGCCAGCCTAGCTGACTTCTACGAGCAGTACTTC.

The chain links TRBV19 to TRBJ1-5, with 11 bases lining up with TRBD1. Germline CDR1 reads LNHDA; CDR2 reads SQIVND (reference sequence). This CDR3 has 18 amino acids. V gave up 3 bases and J gave up 7 bases; unmatched junction bases: 14. CDR3: CASSIAWTGGANVQPQHF. The CDR3 nucleotides are TGTGCCAGTAGTATCGCGTGGACAGGGGGCGCAAATGTCCAGCCCCAGCATTTT.

This clone has only a few counts. The chain links TRBV7-9 to TRBJ1-1; 8 bases are shared with TRBD1. V gave up 5 bases and J gave up 4 bases; unmatched junction bases: 3. This CDR3 spans 13 amino acids. The germline V gene encodes CDR1 SEHNR and CDR2 FQNEAQ (reference sequence). The chain's CDR3 is CASSTGQGTEAFF. CDR3 coding DNA: TGTGCCAGCAGCACCGGACAGGGCACTGAAGCTTTCTTT.

The gene calls are TRBV29-1 and TRBJ2-7; 7 bases match TRBD1. The germline V gene has CDR1 SQVTM and CDR2 ANQGSEA. The CDR3 is 10 amino acids. J lost 6 bases, V lost 7 bases, and 3 bases had no gene match. The CDR3 loop is CSATGVEQYF. The CDR3 DNA follows: TGCAGCGCTACAGGGGTCGAGCAGTACTTC.

The J gene is TRBJ1-3, the V gene TRBV19; 9 bases are shared with TRBD1. The CDR3 is made up of 16 amino acids. V shed 7 bases and J 6 bases; nucleotides not matched to a gene: 13. The V gene's germline CDR1 is LNHDA and CDR2 SQIVND (reference sequence). The CDR3 is CASMGKGQGGVNTIYF. In DNA form, the CDR3 reads TGTGCCAGTATGGGGAAGGGACAGGGCGGTGTAAACACCATATATTTT. Looking up the rest from reference TRBV19 and TRBJ1-3 gives the full variable domain: DGGITQSPKYLFRKEGQNVTLSCEQNLNHDAMYWYRQDPGQGLRLIYYSQIVNDFQKGDIAEGYSVSREKKESFPLTVTSAQKNPTAFYLCASMGKGQGGVNTIYFGEGSWLTVV.

This clone was picked up a small number of times. The chain recombines TRBV28 with TRBJ1-5; tentative D call: TRBD1 (6 bases). Germline V gene sequence: CDR1 MDHEN, CDR2 SYDVKM. CDR3 length: 16 residues. V was pared by 5 bases and J by 3 bases, with 17 bases between. This chain's CDR3 is CASSPPRQVPNQPQHF. The CDR3 bases are TGTGCCAGCAGTCCCCCAAGACAGGTCCCCAATCAGCCCCAGCATTTT.

This clone was recorded a few times. V and J are TRBV7-9 and TRBJ2-1; no clear D. V lost 4 bases to trimming and J lost 4 bases, with 8 bases between them. The germline V gene has CDR1 SEHNR and CDR2 FQNEAQ (reference sequence). The CDR3 length is 13 residues. CDR3 coding DNA: TGTGCCAGCAGCTACCGACAATACAATGAGCAGTTCTTC. Its protein is CASSYRQYNEQFF.

This chain uses TRBV6-1 with TRBJ1-2; maybe TRBD1 (5 bases). Germline values: CDR1 MNHNS, CDR2 SASEGT. V lost 5 bases and J 3 bases, leaving 13 bases between the germline ends. The CDR3 extends over 14 amino acids. This chain's CDR3 is CASSMRQSHYGYTF. CDR3 DNA: TGTGCCAGCAGTATGAGACAGTCGCACTATGGCTACACCTTC.

V and J are TRBV9 and TRBJ2-2; D is possibly TRBD1 (6 bases). This CDR3 contains 14 residues. Germline V CDR1 and CDR2: SGDLS, YYNGEE. The V end was cut by 4 bases, the J end by 5 bases, with 12 bases between. DNA of the CDR3: TGTGCCAGCAGCCCCTCCAGGGGAACCGGGGAGCTGTTTTTT. Its translation: CASSPSRGTGELFF.

The rearrangement links TRBV2 to TRBJ2-5; D possibly corresponds to TRBD2 (5 bases). This CDR3 is 14 amino acids long. The V gene's germline CDR1 is SNHLY and CDR2 FYNNEI. Trimming removed 3 bases from V and 4 bases from J, with 12 bases in between. The CDR3 bases are TGTGCCAGCAGTGAGAAAGAGAGGGCAGAGACCCAGTACTTC. It encodes CASSEKERAETQYF. Full variable domain (remainder filled in from reference TRBV2 and TRBJ2-5): EPEVTQTPSHQVTQMGQEVILRCVPISNHLYFYWYRQILGQKVEFLVSFYNNEISEKSEIFDDQFSVERPDGSNFTLKIRSTKLEDSAMYFCASSEKERAETQYFGPGTRLLVL.

The rearrangement joins TRBV6-1 to TRBJ1-1, with unresolved D. Trimming took off 6 bases at V and 4 bases at J, with 9 bases between the two ends. This CDR3 is 12 amino acids long. Germline CDR1 is MNHNS and CDR2 is SASEGT. This chain's CDR3 is CASRWRSTEAFF. CDR3 bases: TGTGCCAGCAGGTGGAGGAGCACTGAAGCTTTCTTT.

The rearrangement joins TRBV5-1 to TRBJ2-6; the match to TRBD1 covers 7 bases. The CDR3 spans 17 residues. Germline lookup yields CDR1 SGHRS and CDR2 YFSETQ. After removal of 3 bases from V and 3 bases from J, the junction contained 9 bases not matched to a gene. The CDR3 nucleotides read TGCGCCAGCAGCTCGTCGACAGGGCAGAATGGGGCCAACGTCCTGACTTTC. It yields the protein CASSSSTGQNGANVLTF. The variable domain in full, with the rest retrieved from reference TRBV5-1 and TRBJ2-6, is KAGVTQTPRYLIKTRGQQVTLSCSPISGHRSVSWYQQTPGQGLQFLFEYFSETQRNKGNFPGRFSGRQFSNSRSEMNVSTLELGDSALYLCASSSSTGQNGANVLTFGAGSRLTVL.

About this clone: Within the sample, other DNA sequences also encode this same CDR3. The chain carries TRBV14 and TRBJ2-2; TRBD2 might be the D (6 bases). The V end was cut by 1 base, the J end by 6 bases, with 12 bases between. CDR1 is SGHDN, CDR2 FVKESK, per germline. This CDR3 is built from 15 residues. Here the CDR3 DNA reads TGTGCCAGCAGCCAAGGTGCGGGAAGAGCCGGGGAGCTGTTTTTT. Its translation is CASSQGAGRAGELFF.

In this sample, this clone turned up once. The rearrangement uses TRBV28 and TRBJ1-5; D not certain. CDR3 length equals 11 residues. Germline V gene sequence: CDR1 MDHEN, CDR2 SYDVKM. Trimming pared 5 bases from V and 11 bases from J, leaving 10 bases between. In nucleotides, the CDR3 is TGTGCCAGCAGTGCCTCTACGTCCCAGCATTTT. Translation: CASSASTSQHF.

This clone showed up just a few times. The chain couples TRBV6-1 to TRBJ2-3; 7 nucleotides agree with TRBD2. The CDR3 totals 14 residues. After removal of 10 bases from V and 6 bases from J, the junction contained 13 bases not matched to a gene. Germline V gene lookup returns CDR1 MNHNS and CDR2 SASEGT. CDR3 loop: CATNLAEYGDTQYF. For the CDR3, the DNA is TGTGCCACTAATCTAGCGGAATATGGGGATACGCAGTATTTT.

The gene calls are TRBV29-1 and TRBJ2-3; tentative D call: TRBD1 (6 bases). This CDR3 spans 14 amino acids. Per germline, CDR1 SQVTM and CDR2 ANQGSEA. Trimming removed 6 bases at V and 0 bases at J, with 13 bases between. Written as DNA, the CDR3 is TGCAGCGTCGGACAGCTCCCTAGCACAGATACGCAGTATTTT. Encoded protein: CSVGQLPSTDTQYF.

The chain has TRBV5-6 and TRBJ2-1; D unresolved. Germline CDR1 is SGHDT and CDR2 is YYEEEE. V was clipped by 0 bases and J by 7 bases, with 8 bases between them. CDR3 length equals 13 residues. The CDR3 loop is CASSLAGMNEQFF. The DNA for the CDR3 is TGTGCCAGCAGCTTGGCGGGTATGAATGAGCAGTTCTTC.

This chain links TRBV5-4 with TRBJ2-7, with D hard to call. V dropped 4 bases and J dropped 0 bases, with 11 bases sitting between them. The CDR3 consists of 14 residues. Germline-derived CDR1 and CDR2 are SGHNT and YYREEE (reference sequence). CDR3 residues: CASSQTTRSYEQYF. The CDR3 nucleotides are TGTGCCAGCAGCCAAACTACCCGCTCCTACGAGCAGTACTTC. Variable domain in full (rest from reference TRBV5-4 and TRBJ2-7): ETGVTQSPTHLIKTRGQQVTLRCSSQSGHNTVSWYQQALGQGPQFIFQYYREEENGRGNFPPRFSGLQFPNYSSELNVNALELDDSALYLCASSQTTRSYEQYFGPGTRLTVT.

The chain combines TRBV6-5 with TRBJ1-6; a possible D gene is TRBD1 (6 bases). Germline CDR1 is MNHEY and CDR2 is SVGAGI. With 6 bases removed from V and 7 bases from J, the gap between germline ends came to 10 bases. The CDR3 runs to 13 residues. CDR3 sequence reads: CASRDDRNSPLHF. CDR3 sequence (DNA): TGTGCCAGCAGGGACGACAGGAATTCACCCCTCCACTTT.

This clone was detected only once. CDR3 protein: CATSSRDRVGNQPQHF. CDR3 bases: TGTGCCACCAGCAGTCGGGACAGGGTTGGCAATCAGCCCCAGCATTTT. The genes are TRBV15 and TRBJ1-5; 9 bases fit TRBD1. The CDR3 runs 16 residues. Germline assignment: CDR1 LNHNV and CDR2 YYDKDF (reference sequence). The ends lost 3 bases at V and 2 bases at J; junction bases unmatched: 5.

The rearrangement uses TRBV15 and TRBJ1-4; unclear D gene. Trimming stripped 1 base from V and 0 bases from J, with 6 bases between. The CDR3 contains 15 residues. CDR1 is LNHNV, CDR2 YYDKDF, per germline (reference sequence). The CDR3 coding sequence is TGTGCCACCAGCAGAGGAGGTGCAACTAATGAAAAACTGTTTTTT. Amino acids: CATSRGGATNEKLFF.

This clone was found once. The chain joins TRBV6-1 to TRBJ2-1, with 7 bases matching TRBD2. The CDR3 has 17 residues. CDR1 and CDR2 from the germline V gene are MNHNS and SASEGT. With V trimmed by 2 bases and J by 0 bases, 7 bases remained unmatched. The CDR3, as DNA: TGTGCCAGCAGTGAATTTAGCGGGTCGTTCTCCTACAATGAGCAGTTCTTC. Translated, it gives CASSEFSGSFSYNEQFF.